The 3 T cell receptor beta chains listed next were all sequenced from one sample in a study of shared clonotypes between healthy human individuals. Terminally differentiated effector memory CD45RA+ cells were left out of the naive CD8 fraction, which was CD45RO-negative and positively selected for CCR7. This table comes from immunoSEQ multiplex PCR, and its TCRdb copy is limited to in-frame clones, with some not included. The sample shows roughly 2.1 million clones, about 93% of them seen only once. Sequencing input: naive CD8+ T cells from PBMCs. The source is a man in his late teens or twenties in good health. Some clones in this sample may be carry-over from other donors' samples.

The chain carries TRBV27 and TRBJ2-2, with D perhaps given as TRBD1 or TRBD2 (6 bases each). Germline CDR1 is MNHEY and CDR2 is SMNVEV (reference sequence). Trimming cost V 1 base and J 1 base, with 10 bases left between them. The CDR3 runs 16 residues. The CDR3: CASSLFGGGNTGELFF. The CDR3 DNA reads as TGTGCCAGCAGTTTATTCGGGGGCGGGAACACCGGGGAGCTGTTTTTT.

The V and J genes are TRBV9 and TRBJ1-2; D uncertain. The V end lost 0 bases, the J end lost 4 bases, and 10 bases lay between the germline ends. The CDR3 is made up of 14 amino acids. Germline loops: CDR1 SGDLS, CDR2 YYNGEE. CDR3 bases: TGTGCCAGCAGCGTAGTAGAGGGCTCCTATGGCTACACCTTC. Amino acids: CASSVVEGSYGYTF.

The chain links TRBV25-1 to TRBJ2-7, with D perhaps matching TRBD2 (5 bases). This CDR3 contains 13 residues. CDR1 is MGHDK and CDR2 is SYGVNS in the germline V gene. With 7 bases removed from V and 1 base from J, the gap between germline ends came to 11 bases. CDR3 DNA sequence: TGTGCCAGCACCGGTGGGAGTTCCTACGAGCAGTACTTC. The encoded protein is CASTGGSSYEQYF.